Shown below are 32 T cell receptor beta chains from a single sample sequenced in a study of CD8+ T cells in alopecia areata. Indicated treatment: oral pan-JAK inhibitor, 5-10 mg twice daily. TCR sequencing used cDNA made by reverse transcription of extracted RNA. Clones were read by immunoSEQ multiplex PCR, and TCRdb kept only the in-frame ones, dropping some. The table has under 200,000 clones, about three fifths seen once. The sequencing used CD4+ T cells sorted from blood, collected at week 4, from a patient treated with tofacitinib. Source of these receptors: a human donor with alopecia areata.

This clone has just a few counts. The CDR3 DNA is TGTGCCAGCAGCCAGGGCAGTCAGAACTATGGCTACACCTTC. Encoded protein: CASSQGSQNYGYTF. V gene TRBV4-2 combines with J gene TRBJ1-2; D ambiguous. The germline V gene encodes CDR1 LGHNA and CDR2 YNFKEQ. V lost 3 bases to trimming and J lost 2 bases, with 10 bases between them. The CDR3 contains 14 residues.

The gene calls are TRBV5-1 and TRBJ1-6, with a tentative D call TRBD1 (5 bases). The germline V gene has CDR1 SGHRS and CDR2 YFSETQ. CDR3 length: 15 residues. Trimming removed 7 bases at V and 3 bases at J, with 14 bases between. The CDR3: CASGKTADYNSPLHF. The CDR3 DNA is TGCGCCAGCGGAAAGACAGCAGACTATAATTCACCCCTCCACTTT.

This rearrangement joins TRBV30 to TRBJ1-1; maybe TRBD1 (6 bases). The V gene lost 4 bases and the J gene lost 6 bases, with 12 bases spanning the gap. The CDR3 contains 12 residues. Looked up from germline, CDR1 is GTSNPN and CDR2 is SVGIG (reference sequence). CDR3 nucleotides: TGTGCCTGGATGAGGGGGACGGCTGAAGCTTTCTTT. Protein product: CAWMRGTAEAFF. Variable domain in full (rest from reference TRBV30 and TRBJ1-1): SQTIHQWPATLVQPVGSPLSLECTVEGTSNPNLYWYRQAAGRGLQLLFYSVGIGQISSEVPQNLSASRPQDRQFILSSKKLLLSDSGFYLCAWMRGTAEAFFGQGTRLTVV.

This chain uses TRBV7-9 with TRBJ2-5; D gene unclear. Per germline, CDR1 SEHNR and CDR2 FQNEAQ (reference sequence). V lost 0 bases, J lost 5 bases, and 4 bases lay in between. CDR3 length: 12 residues. The CDR3 is CASSLAIETQYF. CDR3 bases: TGTGCCAGCAGCTTAGCGATCGAGACCCAGTACTTC.

This clone has only a few counts. The V and J genes are TRBV30 and TRBJ2-3, with TRBD2 matching over 8 bases. V was pared by 3 bases and J by 4 bases, with 9 bases of the junction left unmatched. CDR1 is GTSNPN, CDR2 SVGIG, per germline (reference sequence). This CDR3 has 15 residues. CDR3 coding DNA: TGTGCCTGGAGGAACTGGCGGGGGGTCCCAGATACGCAGTATTTT. This encodes CAWRNWRGVPDTQYF.

The chain links TRBV6-5 to TRBJ2-6; D possibly corresponds to TRBD2 (6 bases). The CDR3 consists of 16 residues. Germline V gene data show CDR1 as MNHEY and CDR2 as SVGAGI. V lost 1 base and J 1 base, leaving 8 bases between the germline ends. The CDR3 reads CASSYFGGSGANVLTF. The CDR3 bases are TGTGCCAGCAGTTACTTCGGGGGTTCTGGGGCCAACGTCCTGACTTTC.

The chain joins TRBV30 to TRBJ2-2; the D call may be TRBD1 or TRBD2 (6 bases each). Between the trimmed V and J ends, which lost 4 bases and 0 bases, there was a span of 12 bases. The CDR3 contains 15 residues. From germline, CDR1 is GTSNPN and CDR2 SVGIG (reference sequence). This CDR3 is CAWNRGASNTGELFF. CDR3 bases: TGTGCCTGGAATAGGGGGGCGTCGAACACCGGGGAGCTGTTTTTT.

The chain employs TRBV29-1 and TRBJ2-3; D may be TRBD1 or TRBD2 (5 bases each). Germline assignment: CDR1 SQVTM and CDR2 ANQGSEA. The CDR3 is 14 amino acids. With 6 bases removed from V and 0 bases from J, the gap between germline ends came to 13 bases. CDR3 region: CSVRVGRSTDTQYF. The CDR3 DNA reads as TGCAGCGTGCGGGTGGGACGGAGCACAGATACGCAGTATTTT.

The chain employs TRBV30 and TRBJ1-1; no definite D call. CDR1 and CDR2 (germline): GTSNPN, SVGIG (reference sequence). This CDR3 comprises 12 residues. Trimming removed 0 bases at V and 7 bases at J, with 9 bases between. CDR3 sequence (DNA): TGTGCCTGGAGTGTAACGGGAAATGAAGCTTTCTTT. It translates to CAWSVTGNEAFF.

This clone occurred once. V and J are TRBV23-1 and TRBJ2-7; D is ambiguous. TRBV23-1 is treated as an ORF (open reading frame) with a function not yet certain. The V end lost 6 bases, the J end lost 2 bases, and 11 bases lay between the germline ends. This CDR3 has 13 residues. The CDR3 sequence: CASREGIAYEQYF. The CDR3 DNA sequence: TGCGCCAGCAGGGAAGGGATCGCCTACGAGCAGTACTTC.

Only one count was recorded for this clone. This rearrangement joins TRBV11-2 to TRBJ1-5, with a weak D call TRBD1 (5 bases). Between the trimmed V and J ends, which lost 1 base and 6 bases, there was a span of 19 bases. The length of the CDR3 is 17 residues. CDR1 is SGHAT and CDR2 is FQNNGV in the germline V gene. Here the CDR3 reads CASSLVPTRDGSQPQHF. CDR3 nucleotide sequence: TGTGCCAGCAGCTTAGTTCCCACCAGGGACGGCAGTCAGCCCCAGCATTTT.

This chain links TRBV7-2 with TRBJ2-1; D is uncertain. The ends were cut back, 2 bases at V and 6 bases at J, with 8 bases in the middle. The germline V gene has CDR1 SGHTA and CDR2 FQGNSA. The CDR3 totals 13 residues. The chain's CDR3 is CASSLFFPNEQFF. The CDR3, as DNA: TGTGCCAGCAGCTTATTCTTCCCCAATGAGCAGTTCTTC. The variable domain in full, with the rest retrieved from reference TRBV7-2 and TRBJ2-1, is GAGVSQSPSNKVTEKGKDVELRCDPISGHTALYWYRQSLGQGLEFLIYFQGNSAPDKSGLPSDRFSAERTGGSVSTLTIQRTQQEDSAVYLCASSLFFPNEQFFGPGTRLTVL.

This rearrangement joins TRBV7-8 to TRBJ2-2; TRBD2 might be the D (6 bases). Germline V lookup: CDR1 SGHVS, CDR2 FQNEAQ. V was pared by 7 bases and J by 8 bases, with 17 bases between. There are 14 residues in the CDR3. The CDR3 bases are TGTGCCAGCATCTGGGGACCTGCGGGAGGGGAGCTGTTTTTT. It translates to CASIWGPAGGELFF. Full variable domain (rest looked up from reference TRBV7-8 and TRBJ2-2): GAGVSQSPRYKVAKRGQDVALRCDPISGHVSLFWYQQALGQGPEFLTYFQNEAQLDKSGLPSDRFFAERPEGSVSTLKIQRTQQEDSAVYLCASIWGPAGGELFFGEGSRLTVL.

The sample holds a few counts of this clone. The rearrangement links TRBV23-1 to TRBJ2-1, with 8 positions matching TRBD2. TRBV23-1 is an ORF, and what it does is uncertain. The CDR3 spans 15 residues. Unmatched junction bases numbered 14, after V lost 8 bases and J lost 8 bases. CDR3 DNA: TGCGCCAGCCTTCACATCTGGACTAGCTGTGATGAGCAGTTCTTC. Protein product: CASLHIWTSCDEQFF.

The chain uses TRBV30 and TRBJ1-1, with D unresolved. Trimming cost V 2 bases and J 5 bases, with 12 bases left between them. The CDR3 length is 13 residues. CDR1 is GTSNPN, CDR2 SVGIG, per germline (reference sequence). CDR3 region: CAWSNSGLTEAFF. For the CDR3, the DNA is TGTGCCTGGAGTAATAGTGGATTGACTGAAGCTTTCTTT.

The chain employs TRBV7-2 and TRBJ2-1, with D perhaps matching TRBD1 or TRBD2 (5 bases each). Germline V CDR1 and CDR2: SGHTA, FQGNSA. V lost 1 base to trimming and J lost 4 bases, with 11 bases between them. The CDR3 is 15 residues long. This CDR3 reads CASSLGGSLYNEQFF. CDR3 in DNA: TGTGCCAGCAGCTTAGGGGGGAGCTTATACAATGAGCAGTTCTTC.

In this sample, this clone turned up a few times. The chain recombines TRBV7-2 with TRBJ1-5; 9 positions agree with TRBD1. The V gene end was trimmed by 4 bases and the J gene end by 14 bases; junction bases not matched to a gene: 9. The germline V gene has CDR1 SGHTA and CDR2 FQGNSA. This CDR3 comprises 13 residues. CDR3 protein: CASSSDTGGKEHF. DNA of the CDR3: TGTGCCAGCAGCTCGGATACAGGGGGCAAAGAGCATTTT.

This clone was recorded only once. This chain links TRBV11-2 with TRBJ1-6; unclear D gene. The CDR3 runs to 12 residues. Looked up from germline, CDR1 is SGHAT and CDR2 is FQNNGV. V lost 1 base and J 10 bases, leaving 5 bases between the germline ends. The CDR3 DNA follows: TGTGCCAGCAGCTTAGTCCACTCACCCCTCCACTTT. Its translation: CASSLVHSPLHF.

The chain joins TRBV27 to TRBJ2-2, with 7 bases aligning to TRBD2. Germline V gives CDR1 MNHEY, CDR2 SMNVEV (reference sequence). This CDR3 spans 15 amino acids. V shed 5 bases, J shed 5 bases, and the junction held 8 bases outside the gene matches. CDR3 DNA sequence: TGTGCCAGCAGTCCACTGGGGGGGACGACCGGGGAGCTGTTTTTT. This codes for CASSPLGGTTGELFF.

The V gene is TRBV29-1, the J gene TRBJ1-6; no firm D call. V gave up 4 bases and J gave up 3 bases, with 7 bases separating them. CDR1 is SQVTM, CDR2 ANQGSEA, per germline. The CDR3 has 13 residues. As DNA, the CDR3 is TGCAGCGTTGGGGTATTCTATAATTCACCCCTCCACTTT. Its protein is CSVGVFYNSPLHF.

Details on this clone: The same CDR3 can be traced to other DNA sequences in this sample. The gene calls are TRBV30 and TRBJ1-5; D is unclear. V lost 0 bases and J 4 bases, leaving 7 bases between the germline ends. The CDR3 covers 13 residues. Germline V gives CDR1 GTSNPN, CDR2 SVGIG (reference sequence). The CDR3 DNA follows: TGTGCCTGGAGTGTAGGAGAAAATCAGCCCCAGCATTTT. Its protein product is CAWSVGENQPQHF.

The V and J genes are TRBV6-5 and TRBJ1-1; no firm D call. The CDR3 runs 15 residues. Per the germline V gene, CDR1 is MNHEY and CDR2 is SVGAGI. Trimming took off 5 bases at V and 1 base at J, with 14 bases between the two ends. CDR3 protein: CASSPPGSSNTEAFF. Written as DNA, the CDR3 is TGTGCCAGCAGTCCCCCTGGCAGTTCGAACACTGAAGCTTTCTTT.

The chain joins TRBV6-5 to TRBJ2-3; the D is unclear. Looked up from germline, CDR1 is MNHEY and CDR2 is SVGAGI. The CDR3 loop spans 15 amino acids. The V end was cut by 0 bases, the J end by 1 base, with 8 bases between. CDR3 amino acids: CASSYSHDGTDTQYF. The CDR3 DNA is TGTGCCAGCAGTTACTCGCATGACGGCACAGATACGCAGTATTTT.

The V call is TRBV5-6, the J call TRBJ1-2; D is unresolved. The ends were cut back, 1 base at V and 0 bases at J, with 7 bases in the middle. This CDR3 has 14 residues. The germline gives CDR1 SGHDT, CDR2 YYEEEE. The CDR3 loop reads CASSLRHSNYGYTF. In DNA, the CDR3 is TGTGCCAGCAGCTTGCGACATTCTAACTATGGCTACACCTTC.

V gene TRBV29-1 combines with J gene TRBJ1-2; perhaps TRBD1 as D (6 bases). V lost 6 bases and J 4 bases, leaving 18 bases between the germline ends. Germline CDR1 and CDR2: SQVTM and ANQGSEA. This CDR3 contains 14 residues. The CDR3 DNA reads TGCAGCGTGCAACAGGGTCCTATAAGCTATGGCTACACCTTC. Protein sequence: CSVQQGPISYGYTF.

The chain has TRBV28 and TRBJ1-1; D uncertain. In germline, CDR1 is MDHEN, CDR2 SYDVKM. There are 12 residues in the CDR3. V was shortened by 2 bases and J by 5 bases, with 6 bases between the two germline ends. The CDR3 nucleotides are TGTGCCAGCAGTTTAGTCCAGACTGAAGCTTTCTTT. This translates into CASSLVQTEAFF.

A word on this clone: Other DNA sequences in this specimen translate into the identical CDR3. The genes are TRBV30 and TRBJ1-5; D gene ambiguous. Germline CDR1 is GTSNPN and CDR2 is SVGIG (reference sequence). The CDR3 length is 13 residues. V gave up 3 bases and J gave up 5 bases, with 11 bases separating them. CDR3 bases: TGTGCCTGGAGCGCTGGGCTTGATCAGCCCCAGCATTTT. It yields the protein CAWSAGLDQPQHF.

This sequence joins TRBV30 and TRBJ1-4; D call uncertain. Germline CDR1 GTSNPN, CDR2 SVGIG (reference sequence). Trimming pared 1 base from V and 8 bases from J, leaving 2 bases between. The CDR3 runs to 10 residues. In DNA, the CDR3 is TGTGCCTGGAGTGGCGAAAAACTGTTTTTT. This codes for CAWSGEKLFF.

V is TRBV6-5 and J is TRBJ2-1; a possible D gene is TRBD1 (6 bases). The CDR3 is made up of 14 amino acids. V was pared by 1 base and J by 7 bases, with 11 bases between. CDR1 MNHEY and CDR2 SVGAGI come from the germline V gene. As DNA, the CDR3 is TGTGCCAGCAGTTACTTGGGGGCGGTAAATGAGCAGTTCTTC. Translation: CASSYLGAVNEQFF.

This clone was detected a few times. This rearrangement joins TRBV29-1 to TRBJ2-7, with D possibly called TRBD1 or TRBD2 (5 bases each). Trimming pared 6 bases from V and 0 bases from J, leaving 15 bases between. This CDR3 is 14 amino acids long. The germline CDR1 and CDR2 sequences are SQVTM and ANQGSEA. CDR3 sequence: CSVSRDPSSYEQYF. In nucleotides, the CDR3 is TGCAGCGTAAGCCGGGACCCTAGCTCCTACGAGCAGTACTTC.

The V call is TRBV19, the J call TRBJ1-5, with TRBD1 matching over 9 bases. CDR3 length equals 16 residues. Germline loops: CDR1 LNHDA, CDR2 SQIVND (reference sequence). V dropped 5 bases and J dropped 3; count of bases not matched to a gene: 8. The DNA of the CDR3 is TGTGCCAGTAGTTCGCCGGGACAGGGAAACAATCAGCCCCAGCATTTT. It translates to CASSSPGQGNNQPQHF.

This clone was recorded once. CDR3: CASSVSPYEQYF. Written as DNA, the CDR3 is TGTGCCAGCAGTGTTAGCCCCTACGAGCAGTACTTC. The chain has TRBV2 and TRBJ2-7, with D unresolved. Germline V lookup: CDR1 SNHLY, CDR2 FYNNEI. There are 12 residues in the CDR3. The V end lost 4 bases, the J end lost 2 bases, and 6 bases lay between the germline ends. Full variable domain (rest looked up from reference TRBV2 and TRBJ2-7): EPEVTQTPSHQVTQMGQEVILRCVPISNHLYFYWYRQILGQKVEFLVSFYNNEISEKSEIFDDQFSVERPDGSNFTLKIRSTKLEDSAMYFCASSVSPYEQYFGPGTRLTVT.